This is a list of T cell receptor beta chains from one sample in a study of T-cell memory formation after mild COVID-19. From the 5' RACE reads, TCRdb called clonotypes with MiXCR, one entry per CDR3 protein. The sample records 180,000 or so distinct CDR3 sequences, 11% being singletons. Sequencing was carried out using PBMCs or a T cell subset sorted from them (not recorded which). These receptors were taken from a man between 18 and 35 years old who had mild COVID-19 (a few samples of this study predate the infection). Cell type and time point are not known. CDR3s include the opening cysteine and the closing phenylalanine or tryptophan. D genes are given only for firm matches. For some rows the clone size is stated as once, few or many, or as a class when expanded; others skip it.

abundance,j_gene,d_gene,v_gene,CDR3nt,CDR3aa
-,TRBJ2-3,-,TRBV28,TGTGCCAACTCACCGGGACACAGCACAGATACGCAGTATTTT,CANSPGHSTDTQYF
-,TRBJ2-4,TRBD1,TRBV29-1,TGCAGCGAGAGGACAGGTGACATTCAGTACTTC,CSERTGDIQYF
many,TRBJ2-3,TRBD2,TRBV7-2,TGTGCCAGCAGCTTTGGCCTAGCGGGCACAGATACGCAGTATTTT,CASSFGLAGTDTQYF
-,TRBJ2-5,TRBD2,TRBV28,TGTGCCAGTCGTATCGGGGGGGCCAGGGAGACCCAGTACTTC,CASRIGGARETQYF
few,TRBJ2-5,-,TRBV20-1,TGCAGTGCTAGTACAGGGAGAGTATTGGGCGAGACCCAGTACTTC,CSASTGRVLGETQYF
many,TRBJ2-3,TRBD1,TRBV5-1,TGCGCCAGCAGCTCCAGGGGGTGGGCCACAGATACGCAGTATTTT,CASSSRGWATDTQYF
few,TRBJ2-7,-,TRBV7-2,TGTGCCAGCAGTTTAGACCGGTACTACGAGCAGTACTTC,CASSLDRYYEQYF
-,TRBJ2-5,-,TRBV18,TGTGCCAGCTCACCAAGTGAGGGAGAGACCCAGTACTTC,CASSPSEGETQYF
few,TRBJ2-1,-,TRBV2,TGTGCCAGCAGTGGTATAGGCAATGAGCAGTTCTTC,CASSGIGNEQFF
-,TRBJ2-7,-,TRBV7-2,TGTGCCAGCAGCTTAGGTTCGGAATACGAGCAGTACTTC,CASSLGSEYEQYF
-,TRBJ1-2,-,TRBV6-6,TGTGCCAGCAGTCAGGGGATCAACTATGGCTACACCTTC,CASSQGINYGYTF
few,TRBJ1-2,TRBD1,TRBV5-1,TGCGCCAGCAGAGTGGGACAGGGGAACTATGGCTACACCTTC,CASRVGQGNYGYTF
-,TRBJ1-3,-,TRBV10-3,TGTGCCATCAGGACGCCTAGCTCTGGAAACACCATATATTTT,CAIRTPSSGNTIYF
-,TRBJ1-6,TRBD1,TRBV6-5,TGTGCCAGCAGTTACCCCGGGACAGGGGACTCACCCCTCCACTTT,CASSYPGTGDSPLHF
-,TRBJ2-2,-,TRBV2,TGTGCCAGCACGGAATGGGTACACGGGGAGCTGTTTTTT,CASTEWVHGELFF
few,TRBJ2-3,TRBD2,TRBV7-6,TGTGCCAGCAGCATAGGACTAGGAGATACGCAGTATTTT,CASSIGLGDTQYF